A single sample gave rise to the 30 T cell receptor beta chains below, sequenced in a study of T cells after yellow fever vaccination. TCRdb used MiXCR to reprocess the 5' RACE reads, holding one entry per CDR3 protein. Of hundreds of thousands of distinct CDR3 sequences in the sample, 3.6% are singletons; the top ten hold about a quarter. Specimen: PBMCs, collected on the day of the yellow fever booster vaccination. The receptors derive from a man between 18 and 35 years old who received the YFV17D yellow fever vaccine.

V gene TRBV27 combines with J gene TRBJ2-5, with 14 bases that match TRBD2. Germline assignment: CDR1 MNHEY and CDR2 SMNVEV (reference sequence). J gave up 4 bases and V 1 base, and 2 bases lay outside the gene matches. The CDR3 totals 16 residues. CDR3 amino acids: CASSLLTSGGVETQYF. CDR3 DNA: TGTGCCAGCAGTTTATTGACTAGCGGGGGGGTAGAGACCCAGTACTTC.

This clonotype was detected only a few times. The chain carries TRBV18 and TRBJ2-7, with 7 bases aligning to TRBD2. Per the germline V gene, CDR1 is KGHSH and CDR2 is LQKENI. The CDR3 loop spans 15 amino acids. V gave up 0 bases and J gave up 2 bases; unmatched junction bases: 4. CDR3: CASSPPPRGAYEQYV. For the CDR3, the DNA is TGTGCCAGCTCACCACCTCCCCGGGGGGCCTACGAGCAGTACGTC.

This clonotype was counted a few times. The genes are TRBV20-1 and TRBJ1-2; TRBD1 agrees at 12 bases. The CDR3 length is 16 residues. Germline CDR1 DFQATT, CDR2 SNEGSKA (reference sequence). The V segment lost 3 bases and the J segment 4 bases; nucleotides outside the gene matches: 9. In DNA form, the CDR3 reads TGCAGTGCTAGCCGGGGACAGGGGGCGGTGGGCTATGGCTACACCTTC. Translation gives CSASRGQGAVGYGYTF.

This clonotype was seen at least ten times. The CDR3 loop reads CASSVAENEQFF. CDR3 DNA: TGTGCCAGCAGCGTAGCTGAAAATGAGCAGTTCTTC. This chain connects TRBV9 to TRBJ2-1; no firm D call. The V end lost 0 bases, the J end lost 7 bases, and 5 bases lay between the germline ends. Germline V CDR1 and CDR2: SGDLS, YYNGEE. The CDR3 runs to 12 residues. The complete variable domain, with remaining parts taken from reference TRBV9 and TRBJ2-1, reads DSGVTQTPKHLITATGQRVTLRCSPRSGDLSVYWYQQSLDQGLQFLIQYYNGEERAKGNILERFSAQQFPDLHSELNLSSLELGDSALYFCASSVAENEQFFGPGTRLTVL.

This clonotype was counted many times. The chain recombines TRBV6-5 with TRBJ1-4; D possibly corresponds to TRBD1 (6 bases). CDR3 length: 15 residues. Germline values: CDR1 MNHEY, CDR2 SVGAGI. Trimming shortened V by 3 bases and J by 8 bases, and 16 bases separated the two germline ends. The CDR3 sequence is CASSYSGGRREKLFF. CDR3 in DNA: TGTGCCAGCAGTTATTCGGGGGGGCGAAGAGAAAAACTGTTTTTT.

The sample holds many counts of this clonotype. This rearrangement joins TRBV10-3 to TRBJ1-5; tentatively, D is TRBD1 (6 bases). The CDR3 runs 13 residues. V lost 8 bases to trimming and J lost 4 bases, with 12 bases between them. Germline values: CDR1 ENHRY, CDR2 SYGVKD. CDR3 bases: TGTGCCATCCATGGGGACATTAATCAGCCCCAGCATTTT. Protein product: CAIHGDINQPQHF.

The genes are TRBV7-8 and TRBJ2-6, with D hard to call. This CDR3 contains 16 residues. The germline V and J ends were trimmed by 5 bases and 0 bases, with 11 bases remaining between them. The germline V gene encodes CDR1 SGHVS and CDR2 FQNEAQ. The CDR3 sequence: CASSNRHPSGANVLTF. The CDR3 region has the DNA TGTGCCAGCAGCAACCGTCATCCCTCTGGGGCCAACGTCCTGACTTTC. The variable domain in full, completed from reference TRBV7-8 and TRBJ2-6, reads GAGVSQSPRYKVAKRGQDVALRCDPISGHVSLFWYQQALGQGPEFLTYFQNEAQLDKSGLPSDRFFAERPEGSVSTLKIQRTQQEDSAVYLCASSNRHPSGANVLTFGAGSRLTVL.

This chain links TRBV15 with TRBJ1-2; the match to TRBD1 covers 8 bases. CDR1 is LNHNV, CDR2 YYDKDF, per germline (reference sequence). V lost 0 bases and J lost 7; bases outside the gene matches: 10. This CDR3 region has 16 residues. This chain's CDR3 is CATSRDSTGVNGGYTF. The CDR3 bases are TGTGCCACCAGCAGAGACTCGACAGGGGTGAATGGTGGCTACACCTTC. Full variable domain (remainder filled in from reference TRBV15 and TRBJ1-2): DAMVIQNPRYQVTQFGKPVTLSCSQTLNHNVMYWYQQKSSQAPKLLFHYYDKDFNNEADTPDNFQSRRPNTSFCFLDIRSPGLGDTAMYLCATSRDSTGVNGGYTFGSGTRLTVV.

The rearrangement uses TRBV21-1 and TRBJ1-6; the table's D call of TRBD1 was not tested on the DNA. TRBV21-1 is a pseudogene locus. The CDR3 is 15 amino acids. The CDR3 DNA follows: TGTGCCAGCAGCACGACGGGACAGGGACATTCACCCCTCCACTTT. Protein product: CASSTTGQGHSPLHF.

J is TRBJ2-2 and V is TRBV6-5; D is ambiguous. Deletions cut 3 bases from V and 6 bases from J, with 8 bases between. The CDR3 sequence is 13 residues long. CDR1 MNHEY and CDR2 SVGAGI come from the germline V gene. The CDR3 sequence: CASSYRDAGELFF. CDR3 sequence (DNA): TGTGCCAGCAGTTATAGGGATGCCGGGGAGCTGTTTTTT.

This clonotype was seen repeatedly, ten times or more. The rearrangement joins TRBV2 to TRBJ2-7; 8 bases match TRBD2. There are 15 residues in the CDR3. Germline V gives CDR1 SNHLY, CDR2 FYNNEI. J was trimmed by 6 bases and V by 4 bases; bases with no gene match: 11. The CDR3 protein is CASSGDIAGKGEQYF. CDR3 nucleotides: TGTGCCAGCAGTGGGGACATAGCGGGGAAGGGCGAGCAGTACTTC.

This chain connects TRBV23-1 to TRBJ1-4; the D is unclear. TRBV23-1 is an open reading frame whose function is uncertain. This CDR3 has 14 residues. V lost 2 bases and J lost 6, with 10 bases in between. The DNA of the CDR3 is TGCGCCAGCAGTCAAGGGAGTGTATATGAAAAACTGTTTTTT. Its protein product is CASSQGSVYEKLFF.

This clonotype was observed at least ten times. The DNA of the CDR3 is TGTGCCAGCAGCAAATGTGCAGGGTTGAAGGAGCAGTACTTC. Its translation: CASSKCAGLKEQYF. The chain has TRBV21-1 and TRBJ2-7; the D call in the table, TRBD1, was not verified against the DNA. TRBV21-1 is given as a pseudogene. The CDR3 runs 14 residues.

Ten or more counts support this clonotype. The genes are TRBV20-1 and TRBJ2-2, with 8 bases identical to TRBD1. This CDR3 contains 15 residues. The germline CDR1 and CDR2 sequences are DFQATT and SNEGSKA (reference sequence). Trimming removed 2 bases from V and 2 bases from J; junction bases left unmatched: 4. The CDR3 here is CSARNRGVNTGELFF. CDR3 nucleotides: TGCAGTGCTAGAAACAGGGGGGTAAACACCGGGGAGCTGTTTTTT.

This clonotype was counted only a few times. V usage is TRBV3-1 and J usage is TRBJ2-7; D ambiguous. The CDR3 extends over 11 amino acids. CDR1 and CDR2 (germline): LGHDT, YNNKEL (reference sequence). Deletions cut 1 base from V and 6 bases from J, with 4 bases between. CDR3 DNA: TGTGCCAGCAGCCAAGGGGGCGAGCAGTACGTC. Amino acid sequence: CASSQGGEQYV.

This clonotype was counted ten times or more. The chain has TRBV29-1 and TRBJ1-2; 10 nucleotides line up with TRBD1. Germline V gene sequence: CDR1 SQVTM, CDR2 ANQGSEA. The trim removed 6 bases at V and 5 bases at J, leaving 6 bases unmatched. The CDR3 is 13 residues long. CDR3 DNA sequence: TGCAGCGTCCCGACAGGGGGCGGGTATGGCTACACCTTC. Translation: CSVPTGGGYGYTF.

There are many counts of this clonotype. The CDR3 nucleotides read TGCGCCAGCAGCGCAGGGACAACGCAAGAGACCCAGTACTTC. Its translation is CASSAGTTQETQYF. The chain has TRBV5-1 and TRBJ2-5; a weak D match, TRBD1 (6 bases). The CDR3 sequence is 14 residues long. The germline V gene has CDR1 SGHRS and CDR2 YFSETQ. With 4 bases removed from V and 2 bases from J, the gap between germline ends came to 12 bases.

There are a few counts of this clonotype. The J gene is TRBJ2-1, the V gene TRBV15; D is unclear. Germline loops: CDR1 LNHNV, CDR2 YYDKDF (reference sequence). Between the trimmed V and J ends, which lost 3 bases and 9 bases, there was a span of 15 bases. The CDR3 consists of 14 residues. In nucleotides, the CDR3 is TGTGCCACCAGCAGCGACCTCTCTATCGTTGAGCAGTTCTTC. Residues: CATSSDLSIVEQFF.

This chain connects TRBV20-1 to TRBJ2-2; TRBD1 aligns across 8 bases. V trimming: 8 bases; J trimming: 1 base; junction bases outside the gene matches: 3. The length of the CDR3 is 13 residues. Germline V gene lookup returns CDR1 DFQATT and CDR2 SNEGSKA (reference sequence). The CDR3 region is CSFGQGNTGELFF. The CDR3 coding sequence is TGCAGTTTCGGACAGGGGAACACCGGGGAGCTGTTTTTT.

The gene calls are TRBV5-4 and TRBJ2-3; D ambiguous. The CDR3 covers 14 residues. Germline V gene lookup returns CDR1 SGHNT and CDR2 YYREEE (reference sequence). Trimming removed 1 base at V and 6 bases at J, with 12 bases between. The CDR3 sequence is CASSLTSSLDTQYF. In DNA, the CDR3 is TGTGCCAGCAGCTTGACGTCTTCCTTGGATACGCAGTATTTT.

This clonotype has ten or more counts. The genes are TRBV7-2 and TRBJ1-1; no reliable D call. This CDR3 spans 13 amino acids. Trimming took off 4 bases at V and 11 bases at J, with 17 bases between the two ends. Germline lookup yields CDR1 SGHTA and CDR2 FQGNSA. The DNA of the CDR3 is TGTGCCAGCAGCTCCCGGCGGGGTGAGGTGGCTTTCTTT. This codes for CASSSRRGEVAFF.

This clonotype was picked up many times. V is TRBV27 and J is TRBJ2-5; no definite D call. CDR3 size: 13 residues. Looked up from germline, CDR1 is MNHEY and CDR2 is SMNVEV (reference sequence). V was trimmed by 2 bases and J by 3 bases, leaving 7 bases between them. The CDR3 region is CASSLTPKETQYF. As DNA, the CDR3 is TGTGCCAGCAGTTTAACTCCAAAAGAGACCCAGTACTTC.

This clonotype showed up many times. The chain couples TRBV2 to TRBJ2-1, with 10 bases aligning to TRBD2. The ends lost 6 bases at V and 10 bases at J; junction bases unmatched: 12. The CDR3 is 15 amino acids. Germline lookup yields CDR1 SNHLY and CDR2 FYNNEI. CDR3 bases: TGTGCCAGCAGGACCACTAGCGGGGCGGGGAGGGAGCAGTTCTTC. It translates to CASRTTSGAGREQFF.

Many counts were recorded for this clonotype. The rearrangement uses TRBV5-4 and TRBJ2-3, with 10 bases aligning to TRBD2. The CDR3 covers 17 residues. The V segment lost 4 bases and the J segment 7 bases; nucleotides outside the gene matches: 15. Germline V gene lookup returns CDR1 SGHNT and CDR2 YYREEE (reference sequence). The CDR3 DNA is TGTGCCAGCAGCCGTAATCGCCAGCGGGGGGGTATAAATACGCAGTATTTT. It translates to CASSRNRQRGGINTQYF.

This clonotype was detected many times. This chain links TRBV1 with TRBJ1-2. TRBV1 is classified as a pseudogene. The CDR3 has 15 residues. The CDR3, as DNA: TGCACCAGCATCGAGGACGGCCCAGTTAACTATGGCTACACCTTC. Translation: CTSIEDGPVNYGYTF.

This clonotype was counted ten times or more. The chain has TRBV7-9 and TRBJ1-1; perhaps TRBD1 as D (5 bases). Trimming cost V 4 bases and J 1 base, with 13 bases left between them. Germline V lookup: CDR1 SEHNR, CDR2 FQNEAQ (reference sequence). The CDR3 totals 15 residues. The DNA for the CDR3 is TGTGCCAGCAGCTCAACCGGGACCGAGAACACTGAAGCTTTCTTT. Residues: CASSSTGTENTEAFF.

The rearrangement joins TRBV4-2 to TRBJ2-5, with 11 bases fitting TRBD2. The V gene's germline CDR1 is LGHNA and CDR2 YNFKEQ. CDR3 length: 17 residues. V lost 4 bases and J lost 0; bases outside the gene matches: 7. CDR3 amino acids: CASSLLAGGLYQETQYF. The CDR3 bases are TGTGCCAGCAGCCTTCTAGCGGGGGGACTGTACCAAGAGACCCAGTACTTC.

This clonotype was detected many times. CDR3 residues: CASRSAGRSTDTQYF. For the CDR3, the DNA is TGTGCCAGCAGGTCCGCGGGGCGAAGCACAGATACGCAGTATTTT. This chain uses TRBV6-5 with TRBJ2-3, with D possibly being TRBD2 (6 bases). Per germline, CDR1 MNHEY and CDR2 SVGAGI. V dropped 6 bases and J dropped 0 bases, with 13 bases sitting between them. CDR3 length: 15 residues.

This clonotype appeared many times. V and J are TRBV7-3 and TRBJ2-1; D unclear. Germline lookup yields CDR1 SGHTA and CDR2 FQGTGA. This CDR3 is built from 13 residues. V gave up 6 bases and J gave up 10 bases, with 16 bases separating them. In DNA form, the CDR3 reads TGTGCCAGCAGTCTTATTGGCCTGGGGGAGCAGTTCTTC. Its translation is CASSLIGLGEQFF.

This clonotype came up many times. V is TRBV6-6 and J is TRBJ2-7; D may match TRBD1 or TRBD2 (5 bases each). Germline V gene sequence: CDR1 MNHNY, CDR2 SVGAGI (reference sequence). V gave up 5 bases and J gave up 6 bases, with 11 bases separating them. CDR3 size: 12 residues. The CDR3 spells CASSPRGVEQYF. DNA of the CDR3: TGTGCCAGCAGTCCCCGAGGGGTCGAGCAGTACTTC.